This TCR beta chain was captured in a study of CD8 T cells in ankylosing spondylitis. Study-level points and caveats: CD8+ cells made up the disease-linked clones, which were relatively rare in peripheral blood. Previous work reported some of these motif variants in the synovial fluid and blood of reactive arthritis.

Libraries of TCR beta came from quantitative 5'-RACE with molecular barcodes. MiXCR, run by TCRdb on the 5' RACE reads, gives a single entry per CDR3 protein. The table includes 190,000 or so distinct CDR3 sequences, roughly 13% detected once. Looked up from germline, CDR1 is DFQATT and CDR2 is SNEGSKA (reference sequence). This CDR3 region has 16 residues. The trim removed 1 base at V and 6 bases at J, leaving 7 bases unmatched. This clonotype was picked up a small number of times. The antigen is unknown. The chain uses TRBV20-1 and TRBJ2-1, with 12 bases identical to TRBD2. Sequenced input: blood, either unsorted or a sorted T cell fraction (not recorded which). The source is a male donor with ankylosing spondylitis or in good health (not recorded which). The CDR3 coding sequence is TGCAGTGCTAGAGGAAGACTAGCGGGAGATGGCAATGAGCAGTTCTTC. Amino acids: CSARGRLAGDGNEQFF.